This T cell receptor (beta chain) was identified in a study of CD8+CD57+ T cells in acquired aplastic anemia. Study-wide background: DNA from sorted CD4+ and CD8+ cells averaged roughly 3.2 ug.

The TCR beta profiling, which covered VDJ combination and CDR3 sequence, was carried out using genomic DNA as the template. Each CDR3 protein is one row after TCRdb ran MiXCR on the reads. The sample holds roughly 220,000 distinct CDR3 sequences, 65% seen once. Study results and caveats: Patients and controls had in common some 30 CD8+ CDR3 sequences. Patients and healthy controls showed no significant CD8+ Simpson's diversity difference.

A word on this clonotype: Its antigen remains unknown.

By flow cytometry, patients selected for sequencing had shown an expansion of CD8+CD57+ cells. At the time of blood sampling, patients had not yet received any therapy. The CDR3 is made up of 15 amino acids. Trimming took off 2 bases at V and 2 bases at J, with 10 bases between the two ends. Germline lookup yields CDR1 KGHSH and CDR2 LQKENI. Sequencing was done on a sample of sorted CD4+, CD8+, or CD8+CD57+ T cells (not recorded which) from PBMCs. This chain uses TRBV18 with TRBJ1-5; tentatively, D is TRBD1 (6 bases). The origin of this receptor is a human donor with aplastic anemia. In nucleotides, the CDR3 is TGTGCCAGCTCACCAGGGGGGGCAGGCAATCAGCCCCAGCATTTT. As protein: CASSPGGAGNQPQHF.